This T cell receptor beta chain was sequenced in a study of cytomegalovirus exposure and HLA in healthy donors. Study-level points and caveats: Sequencing likely generated an artifact that appeared as a cluster of highly shared sequence variants. The only immune exposure information that was available was CMV serostatus.

Turning to this clone: Its antigen is not identified.

PCR used 60 Vbeta primers and 13 Jbeta primers. Study processing details: Unique TCR beta chains numbered about 79 million in a later analysis, with approximately 10 million shared. Sequencing was performed with immunoSEQ multiplex PCR; in TCRdb, only in-frame clones are kept and a portion is missing. D and trimming were read from the DNA, whereas the V and J calls and clone size are those reported in that table. The sample includes over 150,000 clones, about 80% of them seen just once. The V and J ends lost 0 bases and 4 bases respectively, with 10 bases between them. Germline CDR1 and CDR2: GTSNPN and SVGIG (reference sequence). CDR3 length: 14 residues.

The sequenced material came from PBMCs. The clonotype comes from a woman younger than 45 in good health and CMV-seropositive. V gene TRBV30 combines with J gene TRBJ1-5; possibly TRBD1 for D (5 bases). In DNA form, the CDR3 reads TGTGCCTGGAGTGTACGGGGGGGTAATCAGCCCCAGCATTTT. Its translation is CAWSVRGGNQPQHF.